This is a list of T cell receptor beta chains from one sample in a study of shared clonotypes between healthy human individuals. The method was immunoSEQ multiplex PCR; TCRdb's version includes in-frame clones alone and lacks a portion of them. The repertoire holds approximately 1.9 million clones, roughly 93% seen once, with 1.5% to 2% in the top ten. Sequenced: naive CD8+ T cells from PBMCs. The receptors were sampled from a man between 18 and 29 years old in good health. Some clones in this sample may be carry-over from other donors' samples. CDR3s include the opening cysteine and the closing phenylalanine or tryptophan. D genes are given only for firm matches. Size is omitted from some rows. Given values are once, few, many or a class for expanded clones.

d_gene: -; v_gene: TRBV27; len: 13; j_gene: TRBJ2-1; abundance: -; CDR3aa: CASSLAGFYEQFF; CDR3nt: TGTGCCAGCAGTCTGGCGGGTTTCTATGAGCAGTTCTTC
d_gene: TRBD1; v_gene: TRBV7-6; len: 13; j_gene: TRBJ1-1; abundance: -; CDR3aa: CASSPGQVTEAFF; CDR3nt: TGTGCCAGCAGCCCAGGACAGGTTACTGAAGCTTTCTTT
d_gene: TRBD2; v_gene: TRBV6-4; len: 17; j_gene: TRBJ2-2; abundance: -; CDR3aa: CASSDVVAGLNTGELFF; CDR3nt: TGTGCCAGCAGTGACGTAGTAGCGGGGTTGAACACCGGGGAGCTGTTTTTT
d_gene: -; v_gene: TRBV27; len: 17; j_gene: TRBJ2-1; abundance: -; CDR3aa: CASSLRFPFQSNNEQFF; CDR3nt: TGTGCCAGCAGTTTAAGGTTTCCGTTCCAATCAAACAATGAGCAGTTCTTC
d_gene: TRBD2; v_gene: TRBV6-1; len: 13; j_gene: TRBJ2-7; abundance: -; CDR3aa: CASSEASGYEQYF; CDR3nt: TGTGCCAGCAGTGAGGCTAGCGGGTACGAGCAGTACTTC
d_gene: -; v_gene: TRBV4-1; len: 14; j_gene: TRBJ2-3; abundance: -; CDR3aa: CASSQAQKTDTQYF; CDR3nt: TGCGCCAGCAGCCAAGCCCAGAAGACAGATACGCAGTATTTT
d_gene: -; v_gene: TRBV5-6; len: 13; j_gene: TRBJ2-1; abundance: -; CDR3aa: CASSFSAGHEQFF; CDR3nt: TGTGCCAGCAGTTTCTCCGCCGGGCATGAGCAGTTCTTC
d_gene: TRBD1; v_gene: TRBV10-3; len: 14; j_gene: TRBJ1-3; abundance: -; CDR3aa: CAISESGQGNTIYF; CDR3nt: TGTGCCATCAGTGAGTCGGGACAGGGCAACACCATATATTTT
d_gene: TRBD2; v_gene: TRBV18; len: 16; j_gene: TRBJ2-7; abundance: once; CDR3aa: CASSPAFLAGAYEQYF; CDR3nt: TGTGCCAGCTCACCAGCTTTCCTAGCGGGAGCCTACGAGCAGTACTTC
d_gene: -; v_gene: TRBV27; len: 16; j_gene: TRBJ1-1; abundance: -; CDR3aa: CASSLGGFGMNTEAFF; CDR3nt: TGTGCCAGCAGTTTAGGGGGGTTCGGGATGAACACTGAAGCTTTCTTT
d_gene: TRBD1; v_gene: TRBV5-8; len: 14; j_gene: TRBJ2-3; abundance: -; CDR3aa: CASSLTGGPDTQYF; CDR3nt: TGTGCCAGCAGCTTGACAGGGGGCCCAGATACGCAGTATTTT
d_gene: -; v_gene: TRBV15; len: 15; j_gene: TRBJ2-7; abundance: -; CDR3aa: CATSRDRGGSYEQYF; CDR3nt: TGTGCCACCAGCAGAGATAGAGGGGGATCCTACGAGCAGTACTTC